The clone carrying this T cell receptor beta chain has just a few counts. V dropped 3 bases and J dropped 3 bases, with 11 bases sitting between them. CDR1 MNHEY and CDR2 SMNVEV come from the germline V gene (reference sequence). This CDR3 region has 14 residues. The data derive from a study of T cell changes during pregnancy in multiple sclerosis. Sequencing used immunoSEQ multiplex PCR; TCRdb keeps in-frame clones, though not all of them. This sample yields 32,000 or so clones, of which 75% to 90% are seen a single time; roughly a tenth belongs to the top ten. The sample was CD8+ T cells from peripheral blood mononuclear cells, taken in the second trimester of pregnancy. The chain has TRBV27 and TRBJ1-2; D remains ambiguous. The sequence was obtained from a female donor with multiple sclerosis, enrolled in a pregnancy study. CDR3 in amino acids: CASSFSPGDYGYTF. The CDR3 DNA follows: TGTGCCAGCAGTTTTTCACCCGGGGACTATGGCTACACCTTC.